The sequence of this T cell receptor (beta chain) was determined in a study of regulatory T cells. Every patient with CD3G deficiency had evidence of autoimmunity. The PCR used 52 TRBV and 13 TRBJ primers. Assay used: immunoSEQ multiplex PCR; TCRdb lists only in-frame clones, some missing. The sample yields over 35,000 clones, about 89% seen once. CDR1 is MNHNS and CDR2 is SASEGT in the germline V gene. The CDR3 loop spans 13 amino acids. V shed 3 bases, J shed 8 bases, and the junction held 5 bases outside the gene matches. Findings and limits, study-wide: Hydrophobic residues at CDR3 positions 6 and 7 were enriched in conventional CD4+ T cells of CD3G-deficient patients.

On this clone itself: Its antigen remains unidentified.

The chain links TRBV6-1 to TRBJ1-1; 8 bases fit TRBD1. Sequenced: conventional CD4+ T cells sorted from blood. The origin of this receptor is a person aged 18-35 years with CD3G deficiency. CDR3 residues: CASSEAWDREAFF. In nucleotides, the CDR3 is TGTGCCAGCAGTGAGGCCTGGGACAGGGAAGCTTTCTTT.